The text below deals with one T cell receptor beta chain. Its cognate antigen is unknown. The record originates from a study of OX40 agonist ivuxolimab in advanced cancers. Overall study: Patients in dose escalation had liver, melanoma, kidney or head and neck cancers. Overall study results and limits: CD8+ T cells (on average) carried more expanded clones than CD4+ T cells.

The CDR3 spans 17 residues. Losses at the gene ends were 1 base for V and 0 bases for J; bases not matched to a gene: 6. Per the germline V gene, CDR1 is LGHNA and CDR2 is YNFKEQ. Peripheral blood came from all dose cohorts at three timepoints. TCRdb keeps only in-frame clones here, not all; method: immunoSEQ multiplex PCR. This table has 57,000 or so clones, around 90% appearing once. Sequenced here: CD4+ or CD8+ T cells sorted from blood, sampled in a trial of the OX40 agonist ivuxolimab. The chain carries TRBV4-2 and TRBJ1-3; 7 bases fit TRBD1. This TCR derives from an adult with an advanced solid tumor such as melanoma, head and neck, liver or kidney cancer. CDR3 sequence (DNA): TGTGCCAGCAGCCAAGTATCAACAGGGGCCTCTGGAAACACCATATATTTT. This gives the protein CASSQVSTGASGNTIYF.